The T cell receptor (beta chain) under discussion was sequenced for a study of CD8+ T cells in alopecia areata. RNA was extracted and reverse transcribed into cDNA as the sequencing template. Assay used: immunoSEQ multiplex PCR; TCRdb lists only in-frame clones, some missing. The table includes roughly 120,000 clones, about 59% detected once. The CDR3 is made up of 16 amino acids. V gave up 5 bases and J gave up 5 bases; unmatched junction bases: 4. Germline CDR1 is LGHNA and CDR2 is YSLEER. Stated treatment: oral pan-JAK inhibitor, 5-10 mg twice daily. The chain has TRBV4-3 and TRBJ2-1; TRBD2 matches 15 bases. The starting material was CD8+ T cells sorted from blood, obtained at week 24, from a patient treated with tofacitinib. The TCR was taken from a human donor with alopecia areata. In DNA, the CDR3 is TGCGCCAGCAGCTTCGGACTAGCGGGGGGGAACAATGAGCAGTTCTTC. Translating it yields CASSFGLAGGNNEQFF.